Sequencing of this T cell receptor beta chain was carried out in a study of T cell responses to AZD1222 COVID-19 vaccine. The germline V and J ends were trimmed by 3 bases and 2 bases, with 6 bases remaining between them. The CDR3 has 12 residues. Germline CDR1 is GTSNPN and CDR2 is SVGIG (reference sequence). Clones were sequenced by immunoSEQ multiplex PCR, and TCRdb holds only the in-frame ones, with some missing. The sample records 140,000 to 150,000 clones, about 92% being singletons. Sequenced here: peripheral blood, sampled on day 0 of AZD1222 vaccination. This TCR was sampled from an adult in good health. V and J are TRBV30 and TRBJ2-3, with a weak D call TRBD1 (6 bases). The CDR3 region is CAWRGATDTQYF. The CDR3 bases are TGTGCCTGGAGGGGGGCCACAGATACGCAGTATTTT.